The 10 T cell receptor beta chains below come from one sample, sequenced in a study of human T cells and chemical hapten exposure. TCRdb fed the RACE reads into MiXCR, producing one record per CDR3 protein. The repertoire holds tens of thousands of distinct CDR3 sequences, with more than 9% as singletons. Stated time point: pre-sensitization, week 0. Treatment: therapeutic diphenylcyclopropenone sensitization with weekly scalp DPC. Unseparated into fractions, whole blood served as the source from which total RNA was extracted. The starting material was whole blood, obtained in connection with sensitization to the hapten diphenylcyclopropenone (DPC). The receptor source for this set is a woman aged 25 to 39 with alopecia areata. Some clones in this sample may be carry-over from other donors' samples.

This clonotype was observed a handful of times. J is TRBJ2-3 and V is TRBV5-4; 11 bases map to TRBD2. This CDR3 region has 16 residues. The ends lost 4 bases at V and 2 bases at J; junction bases unmatched: 6. In germline, CDR1 is SGHNT, CDR2 YYREEE (reference sequence). CDR3: CASSPGLAEPTDTQYF. For the CDR3, the DNA is TGTGCCAGCAGCCCGGGACTAGCGGAACCCACAGATACGCAGTATTTT.

Comments on this clonotype: This may stem from a read error, because a much larger clone lies one nucleotide away. The V call is TRBV12-3 or TRBV12-4, the J call TRBJ1-4; the D gene is possibly TRBD1 (5 bases). The CDR3 is 16 amino acids. This CDR3 is CPSSLNLVGENEKLFF. CDR3 sequence (DNA): TGTCCCAGCAGTTTAAATCTGGTAGGGGAAAATGAAAAACTGTTTTTT.

This chain connects TRBV6-1 to TRBJ1-3; D unresolved. The germline V gene has CDR1 MNHNS and CDR2 SASEGT. The CDR3 runs 14 residues. V lost 0 bases and J lost 7, with 10 bases in between. The DNA for the CDR3 is TGTGCCAGCAGTGAAGCGAGCAGGTCTAACACCATATATTTT. Translated: CASSEASRSNTIYF.

The V and J genes are TRBV3-2 and TRBJ1-6. TRBV3-2 is given as a pseudogene. The CDR3 length is 18 residues. This CDR3 is CASSQDRRKEPLNSPLHF. CDR3 DNA sequence: TGTGCCAGCAGCCAAGATCGGCGAAAGGAGCCCTTGAATTCACCCCTCCACTTT.

This clonotype was picked up a small number of times. The rearrangement uses TRBV7-2 and TRBJ2-4; D ambiguous. The CDR3 has 13 residues. Germline assignment: CDR1 SGHTA and CDR2 FQGNSA. V gave up 3 bases and J gave up 0 bases, with 3 bases separating them. CDR3 nucleotides: TGTGCCAGCAGCTTGGCAGCCAAAAACATTCAGTACTTC. It translates to CASSLAAKNIQYF.

The genes are TRBV7-2 and TRBJ1-5; TRBD1 is a possible D gene (5 bases). The germline V gene encodes CDR1 SGHTA and CDR2 FQGNSA. V was cut by 5 bases and J by 0 bases, with 17 bases left in between. The CDR3 is made up of 17 amino acids. CDR3 protein: CASSLRGGVISNQPQHF. The CDR3 nucleotides read TGTGCCAGCAGCCTCCGGGGAGGGGTTATTAGCAATCAGCCCCAGCATTTT.

This clonotype was picked up a small number of times. This chain links TRBV5-1 with TRBJ2-3; no clear D gene. V lost 5 bases and J lost 3, with 4 bases in between. The CDR3 sequence is 11 residues long. The germline V gene encodes CDR1 SGHRS and CDR2 YFSETQ. CDR3 sequence: CASRSTDTQYF. For the CDR3, the DNA is TGCGCCAGCAGATCAACAGATACGCAGTATTTT.

This clonotype was counted only a few times. The chain has TRBV7-8 and TRBJ2-7, with TRBD1 matching over 7 bases. J gave up 0 bases and V 4 bases, and 9 bases lay outside the gene matches. The CDR3 is 16 amino acids. Germline V lookup: CDR1 SGHVS, CDR2 FQNEAQ. The DNA of the CDR3 is TGTGCCAGCAGCTCCAGGAACCGGGACAGCTCCTACGAGCAGTACTTC. Its protein is CASSSRNRDSSYEQYF.

This clonotype was detected a few times. V gene TRBV4-2 combines with J gene TRBJ2-6, with unresolved D. This CDR3 is built from 18 residues. Deletions cut 0 bases from V and 0 bases from J, with 12 bases between. The V gene's germline CDR1 is LGHNA and CDR2 YNFKEQ. CDR3 amino acids: CASSQEPPDFSGANVLTF. The CDR3 DNA reads TGTGCCAGCAGCCAAGAACCCCCTGACTTCTCTGGGGCCAACGTCCTGACTTTC.

V and J are TRBV5-6 and TRBJ1-1; a weak D match, TRBD1 (5 bases). V lost 4 bases and J lost 9, with 13 bases in between. The CDR3 consists of 12 residues. CDR1 SGHDT and CDR2 YYEEEE come from the germline V gene. The CDR3 bases are TGTGCCAGCAGCGGGGGAAGAGCGCAAGCTTTCTTT. This gives the protein CASSGGRAQAFF.